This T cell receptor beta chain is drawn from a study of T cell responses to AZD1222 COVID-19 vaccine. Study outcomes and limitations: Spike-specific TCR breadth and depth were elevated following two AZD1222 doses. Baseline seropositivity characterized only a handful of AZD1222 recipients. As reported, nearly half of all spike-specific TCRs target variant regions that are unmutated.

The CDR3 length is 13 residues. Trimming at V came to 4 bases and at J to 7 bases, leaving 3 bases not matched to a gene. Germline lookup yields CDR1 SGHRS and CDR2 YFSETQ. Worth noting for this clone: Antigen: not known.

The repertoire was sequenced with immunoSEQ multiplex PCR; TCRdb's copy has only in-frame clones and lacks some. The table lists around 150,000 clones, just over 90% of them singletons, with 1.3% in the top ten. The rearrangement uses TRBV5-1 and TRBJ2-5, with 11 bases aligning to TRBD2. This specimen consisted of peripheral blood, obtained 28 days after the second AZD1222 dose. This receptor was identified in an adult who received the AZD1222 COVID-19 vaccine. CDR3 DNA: TGCGCCAGCAGCCCTACTAGCGGGGGGACCCAGTACTTC. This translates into CASSPTSGGTQYF.